Listed here are 23 T cell receptor beta chains from one sample, sequenced in a study of OX40 agonist ivuxolimab in advanced cancers. The table came from immunoSEQ multiplex PCR; TCRdb's copy has only in-frame clones and leaves some out. Of approximately 27,000 clones listed, roughly 87% are singletons. The sample in question was CD4+ or CD8+ T cells sorted from blood, obtained in a trial of the OX40 agonist ivuxolimab. The receptors come from an adult with an advanced solid tumor such as melanoma, head and neck, liver or kidney cancer.

The V and J genes are TRBV28 and TRBJ1-5; 9 bases fit TRBD1. The CDR3 covers 14 residues. J lost 7 bases, V lost 3 bases, and 4 bases had no gene match. The germline CDR1 and CDR2 sequences are MDHEN and SYDVKM. The CDR3 nucleotides are TGTGCCAGCAGTTTCGACAGGGGGAGCCAGCCCCAGCATTTT. This translates into CASSFDRGSQPQHF.

The V gene is TRBV5-1, the J gene TRBJ2-7, with 12 nucleotides matching TRBD1. This CDR3 has 16 residues. With V trimmed by 4 bases and J by 5 bases, 10 bases remained unmatched. Looked up from germline, CDR1 is SGHRS and CDR2 is YFSETQ. CDR3 bases: TGCGCCAGCAGCCCTTTACCGGGACAGGGGGCCAACGAGCAGTACTTC. It translates to CASSPLPGQGANEQYF.

The CDR3 spells CASSWTSGSSYNEQFF. CDR3 sequence (DNA): TGTGCCAGCAGCTGGACTAGCGGGAGCTCCTACAATGAGCAGTTCTTC. The rearrangement links TRBV7-3 to TRBJ2-1; 13 bases are a match to TRBD2. CDR1 and CDR2 from the germline V gene are SGHTA and FQGTGA. V shed 4 bases, J shed 0 bases, and the junction held 0 bases outside the gene matches. CDR3 length equals 16 residues.

This clone was observed once. V and J are TRBV7-9 and TRBJ2-1; 8 bases map to TRBD1. V trimming: 4 bases; J trimming: 2 bases; junction bases outside the gene matches: 7. Looked up from germline, CDR1 is SEHNR and CDR2 is FQNEAQ (reference sequence). CDR3 length: 16 amino acids. The CDR3 sequence is CASSWTGIRAYNEQFF. The CDR3 coding sequence is TGTGCCAGCAGCTGGACAGGGATTAGGGCCTACAATGAGCAGTTCTTC.

The chain employs TRBV28 and TRBJ1-1; 9 bases line up with TRBD1. The CDR3 loop spans 15 amino acids. Trimming took 6 bases from V and 5 from J; bases not matched to a gene: 10. CDR1 and CDR2 (germline): MDHEN, SYDVKM. The CDR3 sequence is CASSPLTGGRTEAFF. CDR3 coding DNA: TGTGCCAGCAGCCCCTTGACAGGGGGGCGAACTGAAGCTTTCTTT. The whole variable domain, filled in from reference TRBV28 and TRBJ1-1, reads DVKVTQSSRYLVKRTGEKVFLECVQDMDHENMFWYRQDPGLGLRLIYFSYDVKMKEKGDIPEGYSVSREKKERFSLILESASTNQTSMYLCASSPLTGGRTEAFFGQGTRLTVV.

J is TRBJ2-7 and V is TRBV28; TRBD1 matches 7 bases. Germline values: CDR1 MDHEN, CDR2 SYDVKM. CDR3 length: 14 amino acids. After removal of 2 bases from V and 5 bases from J, the junction contained 6 bases not matched to a gene. The CDR3 protein is CASSLLTGVNEQYF. In DNA form, the CDR3 reads TGTGCCAGCAGTTTACTTACAGGGGTGAACGAGCAGTACTTC.

This clone was counted between two and nine times. The chain couples TRBV5-1 to TRBJ2-1; 7 bases are shared with TRBD2. From germline, CDR1 is SGHRS and CDR2 YFSETQ. The V gene end was trimmed by 2 bases and the J gene end by 4 bases; junction bases not matched to a gene: 6. This CDR3 spans 15 amino acids. The CDR3 region has the DNA TGCGCCAGCAGCTTTGGCGGGAGTGAGTACAATGAGCAGTTCTTC. It encodes CASSFGGSEYNEQFF.

This clone appeared a few times. The chain carries TRBV10-3 and TRBJ1-2, with D maybe TRBD1 (6 bases). Germline CDR1 is ENHRY and CDR2 is SYGVKD. Trimming removed 2 bases from V and 7 bases from J, with 17 bases in between. This CDR3 has 15 residues. The CDR3 bases are TGTGCCATCAGTGAGACCGTGGGGGGCGCGAGTGGCTACACCTTC. This sequence encodes CAISETVGGASGYTF.

The J gene is TRBJ2-7, the V gene TRBV4-1, with unresolved D. The CDR3 is 14 residues long. Deletions cut 0 bases from V and 5 bases from J, with 11 bases between. Germline CDR1 is MGHRA and CDR2 is YSYEKL. The CDR3 DNA reads as TGCGCCAGCAGCCAAGAAATCACAGAGGACGAGCAGTACTTC. Protein: CASSQEITEDEQYF.

This clone was seen only once. The V call is TRBV7-9, the J call TRBJ2-1; TRBD2 matches 9 bases. CDR1 SEHNR and CDR2 FQNEAQ come from the germline V gene (reference sequence). There are 14 residues in the CDR3. The J segment lost 5 bases and the V segment lost 4 bases, leaving 3 bases of the junction unmatched. The DNA for the CDR3 is TGTGCCAGCAGCTCGGGGACTAGCCACAATGAGCAGTTCTTC. It yields the protein CASSSGTSHNEQFF.

The chain combines TRBV27 with TRBJ1-4; D is undetermined. Trimming cost V 4 bases and J 5 bases, with 14 bases left between them. The CDR3 covers 15 residues. Per the germline V gene, CDR1 is MNHEY and CDR2 is SMNVEV (reference sequence). For the CDR3, the DNA is TGTGCCAGCAGTTCGTCAGTAACGGGGAATGAAAAACTGTTTTTT. Its translation: CASSSSVTGNEKLFF. Together with reference TRBV27 and TRBJ1-4, the CDR3 gives the full variable domain: EAQVTQNPRYLITVTGKKLTVTCSQNMNHEYMSWYRQDPGLGLRQIYYSMNVEVTDKGDVPEGYKVSRKEKRNFPLILESPSPNQTSLYFCASSSSVTGNEKLFFGSGTQLSVL.

V and J are TRBV28 and TRBJ2-7, with a weak D call TRBD1 (5 bases). V lost 7 bases, J lost 2 bases, and 6 bases lay in between. The CDR3 consists of 11 residues. From germline, CDR1 is MDHEN and CDR2 SYDVKM. The CDR3 spells CASKGAYEQYF. CDR3 nucleotide sequence: TGTGCCAGCAAAGGGGCCTACGAGCAGTACTTC.

The J gene is TRBJ2-1, the V gene TRBV5-4; the D is unclear. The CDR3 length is 13 residues. The V end was cut by 5 bases, the J end by 8 bases, with 14 bases between. Germline V gene sequence: CDR1 SGHNT, CDR2 YYREEE (reference sequence). The CDR3 loop reads CASRNEVRDEQFF. As DNA, the CDR3 is TGTGCCAGCAGAAATGAAGTAAGGGATGAGCAGTTCTTC.

This rearrangement joins TRBV6-1 to TRBJ2-7; D uncertain. This CDR3 is 11 amino acids long. Looked up from germline, CDR1 is MNHNS and CDR2 is SASEGT. The V gene lost 5 bases and the J gene lost 2 bases, with 4 bases spanning the gap. CDR3 coding DNA: TGTGCCAGCAGTTGGGCCTACGAGCAGTACTTC. Translating it yields CASSWAYEQYF.

The rearrangement joins TRBV27 to TRBJ2-3; TRBD1 aligns across 7 bases. The CDR3 extends over 14 amino acids. The germline V gene has CDR1 MNHEY and CDR2 SMNVEV (reference sequence). V lost 6 bases to trimming and J lost 3 bases; unmatched junction nucleotides: 6. Here the CDR3 DNA reads TGTGCCAGCAGCCGTCGACAGGGAACAGATACGCAGTATTTT. Amino acids: CASSRRQGTDTQYF.

This sequence joins TRBV28 and TRBJ1-2; D unclear. Germline V gives CDR1 MDHEN, CDR2 SYDVKM. The V end was cut by 1 base, the J end by 1 base, with 7 bases between. This CDR3 is 14 amino acids long. The CDR3 spells CASSLFPGNYGYTF. The CDR3 region has the DNA TGTGCCAGCAGTTTATTTCCCGGTAACTATGGCTACACCTTC.

The CDR3 DNA sequence: TGTGCCAGCAGCTTAGCAAGGGCGCAGGGAGTTCAAGAGACCCAGTACTTC. Protein product: CASSLARAQGVQETQYF. This chain uses TRBV7-9 with TRBJ2-5; D may match TRBD1 or TRBD2 (5 bases each). The V and J ends lost 0 bases and 2 bases respectively, with 16 bases between them. Germline CDR1 and CDR2: SEHNR and FQNEAQ (reference sequence). This CDR3 comprises 17 residues.

The chain couples TRBV5-4 to TRBJ1-4, with 12 nucleotides matching TRBD1. CDR1 SGHNT and CDR2 YYREEE come from the germline V gene (reference sequence). The CDR3 covers 17 residues. With 4 bases clipped from V and 7 bases from J, the junction kept 11 bases outside the gene matches. CDR3 loop: CASSAPGQGARGEKLFF. The CDR3 bases are TGTGCCAGCAGCGCCCCGGGACAGGGGGCGCGTGGTGAAAAACTGTTTTTT.

This chain uses TRBV5-1 with TRBJ1-1, with TRBD1 identical over 7 bases. V shed 7 bases, J shed 2 bases, and the junction held 17 bases outside the gene matches. Germline CDR1 and CDR2: SGHRS and YFSETQ. This CDR3 has 17 residues. CDR3 in DNA: TGCGCCAGCCAGAAACAGTGGACACAGGGGACAAACACTGAAGCTTTCTTT. It codes for CASQKQWTQGTNTEAFF. Drawing the rest from reference TRBV5-1 and TRBJ1-1, the complete variable domain is KAGVTQTPRYLIKTRGQQVTLSCSPISGHRSVSWYQQTPGQGLQFLFEYFSETQRNKGNFPGRFSGRQFSNSRSEMNVSTLELGDSALYLCASQKQWTQGTNTEAFFGQGTRLTVV.

This sequence joins TRBV4-2 and TRBJ2-1; 8 bases are a match to TRBD2. The CDR3 has 16 residues. The germline V gene has CDR1 LGHNA and CDR2 YNFKEQ. V was pared by 0 bases and J by 3 bases, with 4 bases of the junction left unmatched. The CDR3 reads CASSQDRSGIYNEQFF. The DNA of the CDR3 is TGTGCCAGCAGCCAAGACCGTAGCGGGATCTACAATGAGCAGTTCTTC.

This clone was seen a handful of times. CDR3 sequence reads: CASSPPGTNYEQYF. In nucleotides, the CDR3 is TGCGCCAGCAGCCCACCCGGGACAAACTACGAGCAGTACTTC. V is TRBV5-1 and J is TRBJ2-7; TRBD1 is a possible D gene (6 bases). CDR1 is SGHRS, CDR2 YFSETQ, per germline. V was clipped by 4 bases and J by 3 bases, with 14 bases between them. This CDR3 has 14 amino acids. The whole variable domain, filled in from reference TRBV5-1 and TRBJ2-7, reads KAGVTQTPRYLIKTRGQQVTLSCSPISGHRSVSWYQQTPGQGLQFLFEYFSETQRNKGNFPGRFSGRQFSNSRSEMNVSTLELGDSALYLCASSPPGTNYEQYFGPGTRLTVT.

The CDR3 nucleotides read TGTGCCAGCAGTCCGACTAGCGGGTCCACAGATACGCAGTATTTT. Translating it yields CASSPTSGSTDTQYF. The chain carries TRBV2 and TRBJ2-3; 10 nucleotides match TRBD2. Germline loops: CDR1 SNHLY, CDR2 FYNNEI. This CDR3 contains 15 residues. The V and J ends lost 5 bases and 2 bases, in that order; junction bases with no gene match: 4.

The CDR3 spells CASSQGPGLPSYEQYF. The CDR3, as DNA: TGTGCCAGCAGCCAAGGTCCCGGACTGCCCTCCTACGAGCAGTACTTC. The V and J genes are TRBV7-9 and TRBJ2-7, with D tentatively TRBD2 (5 bases). Germline V CDR1 and CDR2: SEHNR, FQNEAQ (reference sequence). V was pared by 5 bases and J by 0 bases, with 17 bases between. The CDR3 is 16 amino acids.